There are a few counts of the clone carrying this T cell receptor beta chain. Its target is unknown. These data are taken from a study of T cell responses to AZD1222 COVID-19 vaccine. General observations from the study: When two AZD1222 doses had been given, Spike-specific TCR breadth and depth rose. With dominance at 160-218 and 743-854, vaccine-associated CD4 TCRs spanned spike. The study reported that nearly half of spike-specific TCRs target unmutated variant regions. The study identified only five to seven AZD1222 recipients as seropositive at baseline.

Here immunoSEQ multiplex PCR was the method, and the copy in TCRdb shows in-frame clones only, minus some. The table shows about 130,000 clones, with about 88% occurring only once. The CDR3 runs to 18 residues. CDR1 is WSHSY and CDR2 is SAAADI in the germline V gene. V trimming: 6 bases; J trimming: 1 base; junction bases outside the gene matches: 15. The sequenced sample was peripheral blood, obtained on day 0 of MenACWY control vaccination. This chain joins TRBV10-2 and TRBJ2-7; 10 bases agree with TRBD1. The TCR sequence derives from an adult in good health. The CDR3 spells CASRLGQGVLSRSYEQYF. The DNA for the CDR3 is TGCGCCAGCAGGCTTGGACAGGGGGTCTTATCCCGGTCCTACGAGCAGTACTTC.